These T cell receptor beta chains were read from a single sample in a study of neoadjuvant nivolumab and ipilimumab in lung cancer. Clones were read by immunoSEQ multiplex PCR, and TCRdb kept only the in-frame ones, dropping some. The data show 25,000 to 30,000 clones, with around 86% seen just once and approximately 8.6% held by the top ten. The specimen comprised tumor tissue, sampled after neoadjuvant nivolumab, alone or with ipilimumab, at or shortly before surgery. These TCRs come from an adult with non-small cell lung cancer. The CDR3 runs from the conserved cysteine through the conserved F or W. The order of the fields is V gene, D gene, J gene, clone size, CDR3 DNA, CDR3 protein. The D gene is left open where the match is weak. Clone size is not always given. Where it is, it says once, few, many or a class for expanded clones.

>TRBV7-2|.|TRBJ1-1|once
TGTGCCAGCAGCTTATCGGGAGGTACTGAAGCTTTCTTT
CASSLSGGTEAFF
>TRBV11-3|.|TRBJ1-4|.
TGTGCCAGCAGCCTGGGGGGTGCAACTAATGAAAAACTGTTTTTT
CASSLGGATNEKLFF
>TRBV6-5|.|TRBJ2-1|.
TGTGCCAGCAGTTTCTCCCCCTCAGATAAGCAGTTCTTC
CASSFSPSDKQFF
>TRBV6-9|.|TRBJ1-2|.
TGTGCCAGCAGTTATCGTGGCAGAGGGGGCTACACCTTC
CASSYRGRGGYTF
>TRBV15|.|TRBJ1-2|.
TGTGCCACCAGCAGCTCCGGACGGACTAACTATGGCTACACCTTC
CATSSSGRTNYGYTF
>TRBV5-1|.|TRBJ2-7|.
TGCGCCAGCAGCTTGGCCCCGGGCTACGAGCAGTACTTC
CASSLAPGYEQYF
>TRBV9|TRBD2|TRBJ2-1|.
TGTGCCAGCAGCCTGGGACTAGGGTACAATGAGCAGTTCTTC
CASSLGLGYNEQFF
>TRBV6-5|.|TRBJ2-5|.
TGTGCCAGCAGTTACTCGATTTTAGAGACCCAGTACTTC
CASSYSILETQYF
>TRBV15|TRBD2|TRBJ2-7|.
TGTGCCACCAGCCTTACAGCGGGAGCTATCTACGAGCAGTACTTC
CATSLTAGAIYEQYF
>TRBV6-5|.|TRBJ2-7|.
TGTGCCAGCAGTTACAAAGGGAACGAGCAGTACTTC
CASSYKGNEQYF
>TRBV6-6|.|TRBJ1-5|once
TGTGCCAGCAGTTACGAGGGTCAGCCCCAGCATTTT
CASSYEGQPQHF
>TRBV11-3|.|TRBJ1-1|.
TGTGCCAGCAGTGGGCCCCCGGCGGGGGCCACTGAAGCTTTCTTT
CASSGPPAGATEAFF
>TRBV7-2|.|TRBJ2-4|.
TGTGCCAGCAGCTTAGTAGTCGGGGACATTCAGTACTTC
CASSLVVGDIQYF
>TRBV6-1|.|TRBJ2-7|.
TGTGCCAGCAGTGAAGGTCCCGACTCCTACGAGCAGTACTTC
CASSEGPDSYEQYF